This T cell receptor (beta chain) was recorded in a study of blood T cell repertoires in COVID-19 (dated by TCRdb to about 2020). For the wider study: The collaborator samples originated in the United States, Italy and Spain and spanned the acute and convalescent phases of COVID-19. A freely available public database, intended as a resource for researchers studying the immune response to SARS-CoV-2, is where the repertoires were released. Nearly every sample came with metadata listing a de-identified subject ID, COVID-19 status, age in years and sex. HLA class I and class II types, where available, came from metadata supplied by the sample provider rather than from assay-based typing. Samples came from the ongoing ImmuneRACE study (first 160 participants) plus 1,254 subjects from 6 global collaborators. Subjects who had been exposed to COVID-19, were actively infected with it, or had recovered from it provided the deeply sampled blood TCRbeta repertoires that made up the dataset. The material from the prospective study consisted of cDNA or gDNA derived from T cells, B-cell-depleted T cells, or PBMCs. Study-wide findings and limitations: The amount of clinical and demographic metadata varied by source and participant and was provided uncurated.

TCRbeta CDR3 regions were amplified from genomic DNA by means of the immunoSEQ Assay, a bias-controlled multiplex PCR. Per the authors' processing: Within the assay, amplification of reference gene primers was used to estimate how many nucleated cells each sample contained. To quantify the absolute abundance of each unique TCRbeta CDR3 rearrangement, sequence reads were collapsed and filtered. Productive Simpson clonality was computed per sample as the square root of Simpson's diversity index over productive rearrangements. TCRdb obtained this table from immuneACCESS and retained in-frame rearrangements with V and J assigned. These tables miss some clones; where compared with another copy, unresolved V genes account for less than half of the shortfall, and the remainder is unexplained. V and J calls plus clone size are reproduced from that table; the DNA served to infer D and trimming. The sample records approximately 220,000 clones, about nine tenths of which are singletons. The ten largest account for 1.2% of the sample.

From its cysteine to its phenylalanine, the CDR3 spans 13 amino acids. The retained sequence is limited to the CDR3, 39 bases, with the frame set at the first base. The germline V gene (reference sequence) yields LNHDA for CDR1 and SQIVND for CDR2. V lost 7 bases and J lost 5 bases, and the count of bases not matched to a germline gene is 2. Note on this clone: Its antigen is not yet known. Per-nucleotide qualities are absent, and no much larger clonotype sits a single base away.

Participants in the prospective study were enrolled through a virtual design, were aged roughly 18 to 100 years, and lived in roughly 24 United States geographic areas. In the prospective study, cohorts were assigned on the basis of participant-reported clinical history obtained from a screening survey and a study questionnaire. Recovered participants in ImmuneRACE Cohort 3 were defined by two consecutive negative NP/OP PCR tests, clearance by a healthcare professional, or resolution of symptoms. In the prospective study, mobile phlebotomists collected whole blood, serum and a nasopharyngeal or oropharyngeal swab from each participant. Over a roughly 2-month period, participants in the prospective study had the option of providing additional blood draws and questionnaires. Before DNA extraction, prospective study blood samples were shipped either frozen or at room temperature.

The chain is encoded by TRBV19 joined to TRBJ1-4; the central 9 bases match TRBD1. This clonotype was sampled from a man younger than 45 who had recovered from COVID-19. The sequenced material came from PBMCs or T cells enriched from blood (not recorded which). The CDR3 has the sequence CASKDRGNEKLFF. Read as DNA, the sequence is TGTGCCAGTAAGGACAGGGGCAATGAAAAACTGTTTTTT.